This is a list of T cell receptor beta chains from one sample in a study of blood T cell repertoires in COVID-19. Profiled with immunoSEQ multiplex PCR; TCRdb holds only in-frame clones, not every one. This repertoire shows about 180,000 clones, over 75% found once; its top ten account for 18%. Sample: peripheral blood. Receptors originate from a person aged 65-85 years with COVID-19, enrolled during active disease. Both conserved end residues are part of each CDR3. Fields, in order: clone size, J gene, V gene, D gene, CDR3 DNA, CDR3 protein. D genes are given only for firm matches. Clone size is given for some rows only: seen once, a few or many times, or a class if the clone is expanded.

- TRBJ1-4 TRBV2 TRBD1 TGTGCCAGCAGTGAGGACAGGGGAAATGAAAAACTGTTTTTT CASSEDRGNEKLFF
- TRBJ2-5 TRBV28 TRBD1 TGTGCCAGCATCCCAACGGGACAGGGAGGAAGAGGGACCCAGTACTTC CASIPTGQGGRGTQYF
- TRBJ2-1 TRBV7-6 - TGTGCCAGCAGCCCCGGGAGCGGGTACCACAATGAGCAGTTCTTC CASSPGSGYHNEQFF
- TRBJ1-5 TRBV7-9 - TGTGCCAGCAGCACGTCCGAGCAGGGTGCTGGTCAGCCCCAGCATTTT CASSTSEQGAGQPQHF
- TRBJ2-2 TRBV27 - TGTGCCAGCAGTGGTGGGGCAGGGGACACCGGGGAGCTGTTTTTT CASSGGAGDTGELFF
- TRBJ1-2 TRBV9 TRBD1 TGTGCCAGCAGCGTAGCCCTTCAGGGGGGCTTCGGCTACACCTTC CASSVALQGGFGYTF
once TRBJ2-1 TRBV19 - TGTGCCAGTAGTATCGGGCTAGCTTACAATGAGCAGTTCTTC CASSIGLAYNEQFF
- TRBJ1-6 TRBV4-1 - TGCGCCAGCAGCCAAGATAGGGTCGGGAGCTCCTATAATTCACCCCTCCACTTT CASSQDRVGSSYNSPLHF
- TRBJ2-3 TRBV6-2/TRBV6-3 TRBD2 TGTGCCAGCAGTTACGGGACTAGCGGGGGCACAGATACGCAGTATTTT CASSYGTSGGTDTQYF
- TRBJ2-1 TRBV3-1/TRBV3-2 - TGTGCCAGCAGCCAAGTGAGGAATGAGCAGTTCTTC CASSQVRNEQFF
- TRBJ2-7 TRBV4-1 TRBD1 TGCGCCAGCAGCCACCCGACAGGGGGGACCTACGAGCAGTACTTC CASSHPTGGTYEQYF
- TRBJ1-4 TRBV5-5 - TGTGCCAGCAGCTTAAGACTCGCAACTAATGAAAAACTGTTTTTT CASSLRLATNEKLFF
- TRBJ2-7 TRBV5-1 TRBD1 TGCGCCAGCAAACTAGACCAGACAGGGTGGGCGAACGAGCAGTACTTC CASKLDQTGWANEQYF
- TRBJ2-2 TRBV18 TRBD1 TGTGCCAGCTCACTGGGGACAGGGAACACCGGGGAGCTGTTTTTT CASSLGTGNTGELFF
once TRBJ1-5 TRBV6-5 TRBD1 TGTGCCAGCAGCCGGACAGGTAATCAGCCCCAGCATTTT CASSRTGNQPQHF
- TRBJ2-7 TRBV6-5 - TGTGCCAGCAGTTACCCGCGGAATCCCTACGAGCAGTACTTC CASSYPRNPYEQYF
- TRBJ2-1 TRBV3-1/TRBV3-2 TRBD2 TGTGCCAGCAGCCAAGATCCCGGGGGGAATGAGCAGTTCTTC CASSQDPGGNEQFF
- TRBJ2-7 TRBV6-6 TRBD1 TGTGCCAGCAGTTCCGGGACAGGGCTGTACGAGCAGTACTTC CASSSGTGLYEQYF
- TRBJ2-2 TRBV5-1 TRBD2 TGCGCCAGCAGCTGGACTAGCGGGACGAACACCGGGGAGCTGTTTTTT CASSWTSGTNTGELFF
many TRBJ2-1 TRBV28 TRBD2 TGTGCCACCGGGAGCGGACTAGCGGACAATGAGCAGTTCTTC CATGSGLADNEQFF
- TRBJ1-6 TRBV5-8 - TGTGCCAGCAGACCCGAGAGCCCCTATAATTCACCCCTCCACTTT CASRPESPYNSPLHF
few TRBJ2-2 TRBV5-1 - TGCGCCAGCAGCTTGGGCAGGGACACCGGGGAGCTGTTTTTT CASSLGRDTGELFF
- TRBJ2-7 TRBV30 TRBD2 TGTGCCTGGACCACGGACCAGCGGGAGCACTTC CAWTTDQREHF
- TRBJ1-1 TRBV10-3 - TGTGCCATCAGTGGGACATCCTCGGTCGAAGCTTTCTTT CAISGTSSVEAFF
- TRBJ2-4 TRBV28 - TGTGCCAGCAGACGACAGTCCAGACAGTACTTC CASRRQSRQYF
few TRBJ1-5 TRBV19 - TGTGCCAGTAACAGCATAGATCAGCCCCAGCATTTT CASNSIDQPQHF